This T cell receptor beta chain was sequenced for a study of T cell responses to AZD1222 COVID-19 vaccine. TCRdb keeps only in-frame clones here, not all; method: immunoSEQ multiplex PCR. The profile shows roughly 150,000 clones, about 90% of them singletons. V shed 0 bases, J shed 2 bases, and the junction held 1 base outside the gene matches. This CDR3 has 14 residues. The germline V gene has CDR1 PRHDT and CDR2 FYEKMQ (reference sequence). For this clone: Its antigen remains unknown.

Study-wide results and caveats: Baseline seropositivity occurred in only 5 to 7 AZD1222 recipients. The donors showed a predominance of white British ancestry and of females, with possible underestimation of clonal diversity. With two AZD1222 doses given, Spike-specific TCR breadth and depth both rose. Along spike, vaccine-associated CD4 TCRs were found throughout, with dominance at 160-218 and 743-854.

This chain joins TRBV13 and TRBJ2-7; 7 bases line up with TRBD1. Sequenced here: peripheral blood, sampled on day 0 of AZD1222 vaccination. The receptor was isolated from an adult in good health. The CDR3 nucleotides read TGTGCCAGCAGCTTAGGGCAGGGGGCCTACGAGCAGTACTTC. Amino acid sequence: CASSLGQGAYEQYF. The variable domain in full, completed from reference TRBV13 and TRBJ2-7, reads AAGVIQSPRHLIKEKRETATLKCYPIPRHDTVYWYQQGPGQDPQFLISFYEKMQSDKGSIPDRFSAQQFSDYHSELNMSSLELGDSALYFCASSLGQGAYEQYFGPGTRLTVT.